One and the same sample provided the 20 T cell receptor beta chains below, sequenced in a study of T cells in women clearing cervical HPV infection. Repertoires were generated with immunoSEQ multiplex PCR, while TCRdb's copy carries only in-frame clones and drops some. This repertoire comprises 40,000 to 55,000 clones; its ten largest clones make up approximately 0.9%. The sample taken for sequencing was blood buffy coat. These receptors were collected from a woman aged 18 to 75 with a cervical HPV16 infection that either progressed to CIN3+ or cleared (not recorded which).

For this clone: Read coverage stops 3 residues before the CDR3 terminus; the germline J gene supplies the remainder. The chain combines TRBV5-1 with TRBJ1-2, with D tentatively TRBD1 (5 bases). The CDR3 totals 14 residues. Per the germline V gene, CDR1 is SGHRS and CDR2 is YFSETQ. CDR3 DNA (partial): TGCGCCAGCAGCTTGGAAGCAGGGCGGAGCGGC. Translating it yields CASSLEAGRSG. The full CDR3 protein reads CASSLEAGRSGYTF.

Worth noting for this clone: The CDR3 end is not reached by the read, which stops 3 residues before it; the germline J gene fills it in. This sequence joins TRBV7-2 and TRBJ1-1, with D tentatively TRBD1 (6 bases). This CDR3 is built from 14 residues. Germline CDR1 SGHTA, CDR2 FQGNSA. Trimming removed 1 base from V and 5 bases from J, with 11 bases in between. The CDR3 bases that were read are TGTGCCAGCAGCTTAGTAACGACAGGTACTGAA. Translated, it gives CASSLVTTGTE. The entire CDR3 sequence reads CASSLVTTGTEAFF.

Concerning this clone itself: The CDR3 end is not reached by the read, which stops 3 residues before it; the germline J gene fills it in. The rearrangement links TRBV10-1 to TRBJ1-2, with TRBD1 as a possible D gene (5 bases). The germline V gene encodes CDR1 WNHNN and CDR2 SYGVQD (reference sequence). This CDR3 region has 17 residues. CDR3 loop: CASSESIGDQGQETYTF. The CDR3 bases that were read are TGCGCCAGCAGTGAGTCAATAGGGGATCAGGGCCAAGAGACC.

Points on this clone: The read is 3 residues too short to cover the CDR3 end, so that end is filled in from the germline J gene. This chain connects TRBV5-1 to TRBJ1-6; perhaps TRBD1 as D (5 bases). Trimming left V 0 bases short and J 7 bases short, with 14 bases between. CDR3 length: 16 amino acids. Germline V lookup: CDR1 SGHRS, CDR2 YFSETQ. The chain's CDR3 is CASSLGGHSSNSPLHF. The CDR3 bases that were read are TGCGCCAGCAGCTTGGGTGGACATTCGTCCAATTCACCC.

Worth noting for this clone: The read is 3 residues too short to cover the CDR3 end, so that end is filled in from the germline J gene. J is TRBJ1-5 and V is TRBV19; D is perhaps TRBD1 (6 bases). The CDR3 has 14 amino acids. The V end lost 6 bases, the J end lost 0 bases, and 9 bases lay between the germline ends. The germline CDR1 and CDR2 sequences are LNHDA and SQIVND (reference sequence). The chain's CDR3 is CASSPGVSNQPQHF. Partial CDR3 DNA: TGTGCCAGTAGCCCAGGGGTTAGCAATCAGCCC.

This chain's CDR3 is CSGRGWTTDTQYF. The sequenced part of the CDR3 DNA is TGCAGTGGAAGGGGTTGGACCACAGATACG. This rearrangement joins TRBV20-1 to TRBJ2-3; D is possibly TRBD1 (5 bases). The read comes to an end 3 residues before the CDR3 does, leaving the germline J gene to fill in the end. There are 13 residues in the CDR3. Between the trimmed V and J ends, which lost 7 bases and 2 bases, there was a span of 13 bases. Germline-derived CDR1 and CDR2 are DFQATT and SNEGSKA (reference sequence).

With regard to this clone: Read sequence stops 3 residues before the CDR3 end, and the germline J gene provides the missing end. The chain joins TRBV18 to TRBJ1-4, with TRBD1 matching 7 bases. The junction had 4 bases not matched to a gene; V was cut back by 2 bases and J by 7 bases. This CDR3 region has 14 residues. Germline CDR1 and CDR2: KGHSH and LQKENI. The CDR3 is CASSPSPGGEKLFF. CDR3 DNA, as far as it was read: TGTGCCAGCTCACCATCACCAGGGGGTGAAAAA.

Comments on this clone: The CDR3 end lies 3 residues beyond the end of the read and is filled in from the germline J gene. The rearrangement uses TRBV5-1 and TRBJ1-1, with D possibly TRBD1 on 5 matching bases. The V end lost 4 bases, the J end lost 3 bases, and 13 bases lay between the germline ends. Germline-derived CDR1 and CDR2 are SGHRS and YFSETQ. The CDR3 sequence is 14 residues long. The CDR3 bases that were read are TGCGCCAGCAGCCTGGGGTCGGGGGACACTGAA. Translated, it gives CASSLGSGDTE. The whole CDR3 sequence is CASSLGSGDTEAFF. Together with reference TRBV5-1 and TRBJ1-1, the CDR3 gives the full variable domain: KAGVTQTPRYLIKTRGQQVTLSCSPISGHRSVSWYQQTPGQGLQFLFEYFSETQRNKGNFPGRFSGRQFSNSRSEMNVSTLELGDSALYLCASSLGSGDTEAFFGQGTRLTVV.

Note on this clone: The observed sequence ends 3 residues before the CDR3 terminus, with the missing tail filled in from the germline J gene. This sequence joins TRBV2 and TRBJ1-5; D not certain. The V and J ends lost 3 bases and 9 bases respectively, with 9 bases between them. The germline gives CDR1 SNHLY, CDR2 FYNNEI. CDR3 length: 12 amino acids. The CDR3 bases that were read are TGTGCCAGCAGTGATCCTCTTTTGCCC. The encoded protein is CASSDPLLP. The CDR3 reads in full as CASSDPLLPQHF.

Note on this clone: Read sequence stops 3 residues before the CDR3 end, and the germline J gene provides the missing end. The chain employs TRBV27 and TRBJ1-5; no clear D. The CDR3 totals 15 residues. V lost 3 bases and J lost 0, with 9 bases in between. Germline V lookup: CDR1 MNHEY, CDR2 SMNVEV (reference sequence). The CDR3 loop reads CASSLGSNSNQPQHF. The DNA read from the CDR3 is TGTGCCAGCAGTTTGGGTAGCAATAGCAATCAGCCC.

The part of the CDR3 DNA that was read is TGTGCCAGCAGAAGTTCGGGGGTGGCCTATAATTCACCC. Its protein product is CASRSSGVAYNSP. The CDR3, in full, reads CASRSSGVAYNSPLHF. The chain links TRBV5-4 to TRBJ1-6, with a possible D match to TRBD1 (5 bases). The read is 3 residues too short to cover the CDR3 end, so that end is filled in from the germline J gene. V was trimmed by 5 bases and J by 2 bases, leaving 14 bases between them. CDR1 and CDR2 (germline): SGHNT, YYREEE (reference sequence). This CDR3 comprises 16 residues.

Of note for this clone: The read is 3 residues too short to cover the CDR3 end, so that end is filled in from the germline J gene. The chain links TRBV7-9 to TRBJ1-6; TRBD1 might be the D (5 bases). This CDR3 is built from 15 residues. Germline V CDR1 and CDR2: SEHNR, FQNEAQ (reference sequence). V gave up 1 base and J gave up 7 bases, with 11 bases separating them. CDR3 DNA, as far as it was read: TGTGCCAGCAGCTTAGGTCGGGGGGGGAATTCACCC. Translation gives CASSLGRGGNSP. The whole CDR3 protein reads CASSLGRGGNSPLHF.

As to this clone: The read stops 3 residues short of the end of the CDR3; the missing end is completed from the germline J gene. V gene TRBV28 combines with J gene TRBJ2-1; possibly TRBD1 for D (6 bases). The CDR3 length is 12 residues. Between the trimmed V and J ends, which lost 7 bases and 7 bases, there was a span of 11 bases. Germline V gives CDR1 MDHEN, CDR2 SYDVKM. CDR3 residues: CASTQDRNEQFF. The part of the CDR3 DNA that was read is TGTGCCAGCACCCAGGACAGAAATGAG.

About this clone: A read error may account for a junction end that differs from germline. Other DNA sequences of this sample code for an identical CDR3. CDR3 DNA (partial): TGCGCCAGCAGCTCAGGGGGTTCAGGAAACACA. Translated: CASSSGGSGNT. The whole CDR3 sequence is CASSSGGSGNTIYF. The chain uses TRBV5-1 and TRBJ1-3; 7 bases agree with TRBD1. The CDR3 end falls 3 residues outside the read, so it is completed with the germline J gene. The CDR3 totals 14 residues. Germline assignment: CDR1 SGHRS and CDR2 YFSETQ.

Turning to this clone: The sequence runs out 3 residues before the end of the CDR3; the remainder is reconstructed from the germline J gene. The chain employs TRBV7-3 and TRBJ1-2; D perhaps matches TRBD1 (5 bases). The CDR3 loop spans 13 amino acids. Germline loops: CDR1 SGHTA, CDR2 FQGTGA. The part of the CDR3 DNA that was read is TGTGCCAGCAGCTTAGACCTAGCGGGGCGC. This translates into CASSLDLAGR. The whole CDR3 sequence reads CASSLDLAGRYTF. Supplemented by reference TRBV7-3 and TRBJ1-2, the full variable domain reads GAGVSQTPSNKVTEKGKYVELRCDPISGHTALYWYRQSLGQGPEFLIYFQGTGAADDSGLPNDRFFAVRPEGSVSTLKIQRTERGDSAVYLCASSLDLAGRYTFGSGTRLTVV.

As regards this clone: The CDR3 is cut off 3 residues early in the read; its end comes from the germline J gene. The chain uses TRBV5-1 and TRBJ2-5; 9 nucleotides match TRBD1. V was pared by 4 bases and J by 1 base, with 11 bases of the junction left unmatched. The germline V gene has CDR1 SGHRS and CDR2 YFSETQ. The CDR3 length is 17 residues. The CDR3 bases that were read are TGCGCCAGCAGCCCTGGACAGGGGCCGAGCCGCCAAGAGACC. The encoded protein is CASSPGQGPSRQET. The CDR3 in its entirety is CASSPGQGPSRQETQYF. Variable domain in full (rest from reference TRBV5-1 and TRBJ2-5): KAGVTQTPRYLIKTRGQQVTLSCSPISGHRSVSWYQQTPGQGLQFLFEYFSETQRNKGNFPGRFSGRQFSNSRSEMNVSTLELGDSALYLCASSPGQGPSRQETQYFGPGTRLLVL.

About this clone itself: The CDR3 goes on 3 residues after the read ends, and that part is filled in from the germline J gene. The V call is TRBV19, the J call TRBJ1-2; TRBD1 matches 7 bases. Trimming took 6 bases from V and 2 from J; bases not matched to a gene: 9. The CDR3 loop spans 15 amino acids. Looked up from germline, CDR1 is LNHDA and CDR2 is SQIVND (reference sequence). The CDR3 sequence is CASSSPGQRNYGYTF. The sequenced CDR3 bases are TGTGCCAGTAGCAGCCCGGGACAGCGAAACTATGGC.

The CDR3 reads CASRRGTSTDTQYF. The DNA read from the CDR3 is TGTGCCAGTCGAAGGGGCACTAGCACAGATACG. The rearrangement joins TRBV2 to TRBJ2-3; possibly TRBD1 for D (5 bases). The CDR3 end falls 3 residues outside the read, so it is completed with the germline J gene. Trimming left V 9 bases short and J 0 bases short, with 13 bases between. This CDR3 is built from 14 residues. The germline V gene has CDR1 SNHLY and CDR2 FYNNEI.

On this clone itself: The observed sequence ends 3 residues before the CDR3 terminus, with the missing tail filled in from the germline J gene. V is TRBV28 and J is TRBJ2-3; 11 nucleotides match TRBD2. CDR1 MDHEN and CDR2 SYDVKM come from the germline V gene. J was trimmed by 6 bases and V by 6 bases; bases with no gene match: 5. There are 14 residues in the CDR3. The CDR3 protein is CASRRLAGRDTQYF. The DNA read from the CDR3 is TGTGCCAGCAGGAGACTAGCGGGGCGGGATACG.

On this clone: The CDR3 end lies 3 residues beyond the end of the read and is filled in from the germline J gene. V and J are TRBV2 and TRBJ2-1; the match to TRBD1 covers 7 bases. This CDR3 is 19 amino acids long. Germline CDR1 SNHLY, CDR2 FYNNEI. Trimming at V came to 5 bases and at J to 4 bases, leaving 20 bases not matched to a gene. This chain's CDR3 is CASSSKALNGTVIYNEQFF. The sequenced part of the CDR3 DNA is TGTGCCAGCAGTTCCAAAGCCCTCAACGGGACAGTCATATACAATGAG. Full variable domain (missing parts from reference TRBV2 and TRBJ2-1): EPEVTQTPSHQVTQMGQEVILRCVPISNHLYFYWYRQILGQKVEFLVSFYNNEISEKSEIFDDQFSVERPDGSNFTLKIRSTKLEDSAMYFCASSSKALNGTVIYNEQFFGPGTRLTVL.